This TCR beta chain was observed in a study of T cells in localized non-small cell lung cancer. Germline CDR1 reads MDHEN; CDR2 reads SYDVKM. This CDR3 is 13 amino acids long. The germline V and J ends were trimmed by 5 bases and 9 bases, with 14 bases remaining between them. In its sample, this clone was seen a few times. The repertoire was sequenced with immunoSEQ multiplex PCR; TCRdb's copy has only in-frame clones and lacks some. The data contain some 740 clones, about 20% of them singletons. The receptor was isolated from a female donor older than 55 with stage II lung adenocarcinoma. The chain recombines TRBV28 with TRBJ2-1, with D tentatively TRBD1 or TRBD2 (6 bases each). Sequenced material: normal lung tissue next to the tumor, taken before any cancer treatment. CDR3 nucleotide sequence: TGTGCCAGCAGTAAGGGGGGCCTAGGTGAGCAGTTCTTC. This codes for CASSKGGLGEQFF.